This record concerns one TCR beta chain sequence. Its antigen is not known. The trim removed 4 bases at V and 7 bases at J, leaving 6 bases unmatched. This CDR3 has 14 residues. Caucasian, healthy and from Russia, the donors were aged between about 6 and 90. This entry is derived from a study of blood T cells in healthy people across ages. Study details: For every two T cells, template switching captured about one barcoded beta molecule. Whole-study findings and limits: Unsorted PBMCs prevented conclusive naive versus antigen-experienced comparison.

A second PCR, run for about 6 to 12 cycles, used a sample-barcoded 5' primer plus a J-beta primer mix. One entry per CDR3 protein, called by TCRdb with MiXCR from the 5' RACE reads. The sample has roughly 800,000 distinct CDR3 sequences; more than 45% are singletons. Sequenced input: blood. The V gene is TRBV12-3 or TRBV12-4, the J gene TRBJ1-4; 7 positions agree with TRBD1. This clonotype originated in a man younger than 45 in good health. Here the CDR3 DNA reads TGTGCCAGCAGTTATCAAGGGACAGTTGAAAAACTGTTTTTT. It codes for CASSYQGTVEKLFF.